These 25 T cell receptor beta chains originate from one sample sequenced in a study of spatial heterogeneity in lung cancer. Regarding time point: sample taken at primary tumor resection. Whole RNA was taken from tumor, nontumor lung or frozen PBMC; it was then sequenced unsorted. From the 5' RACE reads, TCRdb called clonotypes with MiXCR, one entry per CDR3 protein. Of about 50,000 distinct CDR3 sequences listed, approximately 7.6% are singletons. The sequencing here drew on PBMCs, taken at surgery. The receptors here all came from a female donor with early-stage non-small cell lung cancer.

This chain joins TRBV5-5 and TRBJ1-2, with D hard to call. The CDR3 is 12 residues long. Germline V gene lookup returns CDR1 SGHKS and CDR2 YYEKEE (reference sequence). With 2 bases removed from V and 7 bases from J, the gap between germline ends came to 9 bases. CDR3 sequence: CASSFKDSGYTF. As DNA, the CDR3 is TGTGCCAGCAGCTTTAAGGATTCTGGCTACACCTTC.

This clonotype has at least ten counts. This chain links TRBV29-1 with TRBJ1-1; D gene uncertain. CDR1 and CDR2 from the germline V gene are SQVTM and ANQGSEA. Trimming took off 1 base at V and 3 bases at J, with 9 bases between the two ends. The CDR3 covers 13 residues. The chain's CDR3 is CSVEGGRDTEAFF. The CDR3 bases are TGCAGCGTTGAAGGAGGGAGGGACACTGAAGCTTTCTTT.

The chain recombines TRBV5-1 with TRBJ1-1; tentative D call: TRBD1 (6 bases). The V end was cut by 3 bases, the J end by 0 bases, with 12 bases between. CDR3 length: 15 amino acids. The germline gives CDR1 SGHRS, CDR2 YFSETQ. DNA for the CDR3: TGCGCCAGCAGCTCCCAACAGGGAATGAACACTGAAGCTTTCTTT. Its protein product is CASSSQQGMNTEAFF. Full variable domain (rest looked up from reference TRBV5-1 and TRBJ1-1): KAGVTQTPRYLIKTRGQQVTLSCSPISGHRSVSWYQQTPGQGLQFLFEYFSETQRNKGNFPGRFSGRQFSNSRSEMNVSTLELGDSALYLCASSSQQGMNTEAFFGQGTRLTVV.

The J gene is TRBJ2-3, the V gene TRBV5-1; TRBD2 matches 8 bases. Germline values: CDR1 SGHRS, CDR2 YFSETQ. V lost 1 base, J lost 4 bases, and 11 bases stayed unmatched. CDR3 length: 17 amino acids. In DNA, the CDR3 is TGCGCCAGCAGCTTGATCCTTAGCGGGACCCCGGCAGATACGCAGTATTTT. Translation gives CASSLILSGTPADTQYF.

There are many counts of this clonotype. The genes are TRBV9 and TRBJ2-4; D may correspond to TRBD1 or TRBD2 (5 bases each). Germline assignment: CDR1 SGDLS and CDR2 YYNGEE. Trimming took off 3 bases at V and 1 base at J, with 5 bases between the two ends. This CDR3 is 13 amino acids long. The CDR3 reads CASSGGAKNIQYF. CDR3 sequence (DNA): TGTGCCAGCAGCGGGGGGGCCAAAAACATTCAGTACTTC.

This sequence joins TRBV7-2 and TRBJ2-2; possibly TRBD1 for D (6 bases). V shed 5 bases and J shed 6 bases, with 10 bases lying between them. The CDR3 totals 13 residues. Germline CDR1 SGHTA, CDR2 FQGNSA. CDR3 bases: TGTGCCAGCAGCGGCAGGGGATCCGGGGAGCTGTTTTTT. Translated, it gives CASSGRGSGELFF. The variable domain in full, with the rest retrieved from reference TRBV7-2 and TRBJ2-2, is GAGVSQSPSNKVTEKGKDVELRCDPISGHTALYWYRQSLGQGLEFLIYFQGNSAPDKSGLPSDRFSAERTGGSVSTLTIQRTQQEDSAVYLCASSGRGSGELFFGEGSRLTVL.

In its sample, this clonotype was seen many times. The chain carries TRBV5-1 and TRBJ2-1; 7 bases match TRBD1. Losses at the gene ends were 3 bases for V and 7 bases for J; bases not matched to a gene: 7. The CDR3 covers 14 residues. Germline CDR1 reads SGHRS; CDR2 reads YFSETQ. The DNA for the CDR3 is TGCGCCAGCAGCTCGGAAGGGGGCAAAAATGAGCAGTTCTTC. Protein: CASSSEGGKNEQFF.

The gene calls are TRBV9 and TRBJ2-4; 9 positions agree with TRBD1. CDR3 size: 20 residues. Trimming cost V 1 base and J 0 bases; bases outside gene matches: 14. CDR1 is SGDLS, CDR2 YYNGEE, per germline. The CDR3 coding sequence is TGTGCCAGCAGCGTACTTTGGGACAGGGTTCGCCCTTCAGCCAAAAACATTCAGTACTTC. Its protein product is CASSVLWDRVRPSAKNIQYF.

V usage is TRBV18 and J usage is TRBJ1-2, with a tentative D call TRBD1 (5 bases). V lost 0 bases and J 0 bases, leaving 14 bases between the germline ends. The CDR3 runs 17 residues. CDR1 is KGHSH and CDR2 is LQKENI in the germline V gene. For the CDR3, the DNA is TGTGCCAGCTCACCACCTCGGTTCGCAGGGACTAACTATGGCTACACCTTC. Its protein is CASSPPRFAGTNYGYTF.

The rearrangement links TRBV6-1 to TRBJ2-3, with TRBD1 as a possible D gene (5 bases). The CDR3 extends over 17 amino acids. Germline V lookup: CDR1 MNHNS, CDR2 SASEGT. V lost 3 bases, J lost 6 bases, and 22 bases lay in between. This chain's CDR3 is CASSEAFGWGPSDTQYF. DNA of the CDR3: TGTGCCAGCAGTGAGGCCTTCGGCTGGGGCCCGAGCGATACGCAGTATTTT.

In this sample, this clonotype turned up many times. The chain couples TRBV4-2 to TRBJ2-2, with TRBD2 as a possible D gene (5 bases). Germline CDR1 LGHNA, CDR2 YNFKEQ. This CDR3 spans 15 amino acids. V was pared by 6 bases and J by 0 bases, with 11 bases between. The CDR3 sequence is CASSRIASNTGELFF. In DNA form, the CDR3 reads TGTGCCAGCAGTCGAATAGCGTCGAACACCGGGGAGCTGTTTTTT.

This clonotype ranks as large. V and J are TRBV15 and TRBJ2-5, with TRBD2 identical over 7 bases. Per germline, CDR1 LNHNV and CDR2 YYDKDF (reference sequence). V gave up 5 bases and J gave up 5 bases; unmatched junction bases: 5. This CDR3 contains 13 residues. CDR3 region: CATSPWGGETQYF. The CDR3 nucleotides are TGTGCCACCAGCCCCTGGGGGGGGGAGACCCAGTACTTC.

The chain has TRBV9 and TRBJ2-1, with D tentatively TRBD1 (6 bases). The CDR3 runs 16 residues. CDR1 and CDR2 from the germline V gene are SGDLS and YYNGEE. V was shortened by 1 base and J by 0 bases, with 11 bases between the two germline ends. This chain's CDR3 is CASSVWDTSSYNEQFF. The CDR3 nucleotides are TGTGCCAGCAGCGTATGGGACACCAGCTCCTACAATGAGCAGTTCTTC.

There are many counts of this clonotype. The V and J genes are TRBV20-1 and TRBJ2-7; 8 bases match TRBD2. This CDR3 spans 15 amino acids. Germline V CDR1 and CDR2: DFQATT, SNEGSKA (reference sequence). Trimming at V came to 1 base and at J to 0 bases, leaving 5 bases not matched to a gene. CDR3 bases: TGCAGTGCTAGAGGGATAGCGGGGAGCTCCTACGAGCAGTACTTC. Protein sequence: CSARGIAGSSYEQYF.

The chain couples TRBV30 to TRBJ2-3, with 15 positions matching TRBD2. The CDR3 has 17 residues. CDR1 is GTSNPN and CDR2 is SVGIG in the germline V gene (reference sequence). V lost 8 bases to trimming and J lost 0 bases; unmatched junction nucleotides: 9. CDR3 sequence (DNA): TGTGCCCGGGGACTAGCGGGGGGTCAACCTAGCACAGATACGCAGTATTTT. Amino acid sequence: CARGLAGGQPSTDTQYF.

The chain combines TRBV2 with TRBJ2-1, with 7 bases matching TRBD2. From germline, CDR1 is SNHLY and CDR2 FYNNEI. V dropped 0 bases and J dropped 3; count of bases not matched to a gene: 5. The CDR3 is 16 amino acids. CDR3 coding DNA: TGTGCCAGCAGTGAAGCCTACCTAGCGGACTACAATGAGCAGTTCTTC. Translation gives CASSEAYLADYNEQFF.

The V and J genes are TRBV5-4 and TRBJ1-2; possibly TRBD1 for D (5 bases). The CDR3 has 14 residues. Germline loops: CDR1 SGHNT, CDR2 YYREEE (reference sequence). Trimming removed 4 bases from V and 4 bases from J, with 14 bases in between. CDR3 region: CASSPGIQSYGYTF. DNA of the CDR3: TGTGCCAGCAGCCCAGGGATACAGAGCTATGGCTACACCTTC.

This clonotype was seen many times. V and J are TRBV7-6 and TRBJ2-2; D ambiguous. Germline values: CDR1 SGHVS, CDR2 FNYEAQ. The CDR3 totals 11 residues. Between the trimmed V and J ends, which lost 5 bases and 6 bases, there was a span of 4 bases. The chain's CDR3 is CASSLSGELFF. DNA for the CDR3: TGTGCCAGCAGCCTGTCCGGGGAGCTGTTTTTT.

This clonotype was seen repeatedly, ten times or more. The rearrangement joins TRBV5-1 to TRBJ2-3; possible D gene TRBD2, 6 bases. Germline values: CDR1 SGHRS, CDR2 YFSETQ. Trimming took off 3 bases at V and 1 base at J, with 12 bases between the two ends. This CDR3 is 15 amino acids long. This chain's CDR3 is CASSSGGDRTDTQYF. In DNA, the CDR3 is TGCGCCAGCAGCTCCGGCGGGGATCGCACAGATACGCAGTATTTT.

This clonotype was seen only a few times. This sequence joins TRBV7-6 and TRBJ1-1, with 7 bases fitting TRBD1. Germline assignment: CDR1 SGHVS and CDR2 FNYEAQ. This CDR3 is built from 13 residues. V lost 6 bases to trimming and J lost 8 bases; unmatched junction nucleotides: 9. CDR3 nucleotides: TGTGCCAGCAGTGATGGGACAGCCGAGGAAGCTTTCTTT. It translates to CASSDGTAEEAFF.

The chain is built from TRBV30 and TRBJ1-1; a possible D gene is TRBD1 (5 bases). Germline V gene lookup returns CDR1 GTSNPN and CDR2 SVGIG (reference sequence). This CDR3 is 14 amino acids long. The ends were cut back, 0 bases at V and 7 bases at J, with 15 bases in the middle. The DNA of the CDR3 is TGTGCCTGGAGTGTAGTGCGGGGGGAGGTTGAAGCTTTCTTT. As protein: CAWSVVRGEVEAFF.

The chain carries TRBV2 and TRBJ2-1; the match to TRBD2 covers 16 bases. V was clipped by 6 bases and J by 6 bases; unmatched bases: 2. Germline loops: CDR1 SNHLY, CDR2 FYNNEI. CDR3 size: 15 residues. CDR3 coding DNA: TGTGCCAGCAGGGGACTAGCGGGGGGGCCCAATGAGCAGTTCTTC. It is translated as CASRGLAGGPNEQFF.

The chain uses TRBV4-3 and TRBJ2-3; 11 positions agree with TRBD2. J was trimmed by 2 bases and V by 0 bases; bases with no gene match: 4. The CDR3 has 17 residues. The V gene's germline CDR1 is LGHNA and CDR2 YSLEER. CDR3 region: CASSQEALAGVTDTQYF. CDR3 DNA sequence: TGCGCCAGCAGCCAAGAGGCACTAGCGGGGGTCACAGATACGCAGTATTTT.

This clonotype was detected ten times or more. This rearrangement joins TRBV7-2 to TRBJ1-6; D remains ambiguous. This CDR3 comprises 18 residues. Germline V gives CDR1 SGHTA, CDR2 FQGNSA. Trimming pared 1 base from V and 0 bases from J, leaving 13 bases between. The CDR3 nucleotides are TGTGCCAGCAGCTTAGGGGCACCTGGAGCCTCCTATAATTCACCCCTCCACTTT. The encoded protein is CASSLGAPGASYNSPLHF. The entire variable domain, with the rest obtained from reference TRBV7-2 and TRBJ1-6, is as follows: GAGVSQSPSNKVTEKGKDVELRCDPISGHTALYWYRQSLGQGLEFLIYFQGNSAPDKSGLPSDRFSAERTGGSVSTLTIQRTQQEDSAVYLCASSLGAPGASYNSPLHFGNGTRLTVT.

The table lists this clonotype with many counts. The rearrangement links TRBV6-5 to TRBJ2-3; D not certain. Trimming shortened V by 0 bases and J by 4 bases, and 11 bases separated the two germline ends. Germline V gene data show CDR1 as MNHEY and CDR2 as SVGAGI. The CDR3 spans 15 residues. The CDR3 nucleotides read TGTGCCAGCAGTTACTCGAGCGTCGCGCCAGATACGCAGTATTTT. It translates to CASSYSSVAPDTQYF.